These 5 T cell receptor beta chains were sequenced from one sample in a study of blood T cell repertoires in COVID-19 (dated by TCRdb to 2020 to 2022). The library relied on the immunoSEQ multiplex PCR assay. TCRdb holds this immuneACCESS table with in-frame rearrangements only. Some clones are missing; in checked studies, unresolved V genes explain under half, and the rest has no known cause. This sample comprises around 290,000 clones, around 86% of them detected only once. The leading ten clones occupy about 1.8% of the sample. The sequenced sample consisted of PBMCs or T cells enriched from blood (not recorded which). The receptors were sampled from a woman aged 40 to 50 who had recovered from COVID-19.

J is TRBJ1-1 and V is TRBV7-8; 7 positions match TRBD1. This CDR3 is built from 15 residues. V lost 4 bases to trimming and J lost 5 bases; unmatched junction nucleotides: 10. Germline V gene lookup returns CDR1 SGHVS and CDR2 FQNEAQ. The CDR3 here is CASSSNRDRWTEAFF. In DNA form, the CDR3 reads TGTGCCAGCAGCTCCAACCGGGACAGATGGACTGAAGCTTTCTTT. Combining the CDR3 with reference TRBV7-8 and TRBJ1-1 gives the whole variable domain GAGVSQSPRYKVAKRGQDVALRCDPISGHVSLFWYQQALGQGPEFLTYFQNEAQLDKSGLPSDRFFAERPEGSVSTLKIQRTQQEDSAVYLCASSSNRDRWTEAFFGQGTRLTVV.

The chain links TRBV19 to TRBJ1-3, with D possibly matching TRBD1 (5 bases). In germline, CDR1 is LNHDA, CDR2 SQIVND (reference sequence). The germline V and J ends were trimmed by 6 bases and 0 bases, with 15 bases remaining between them. The length of the CDR3 is 16 residues. CDR3: CASSNRRTHSGNTIYF. The CDR3 DNA sequence: TGTGCCAGTAGCAACAGGCGAACTCACTCTGGAAACACCATATATTTT.

The rearrangement links TRBV7-9 to TRBJ2-1; TRBD2 agrees at 7 bases. V was pared by 5 bases and J by 4 bases, with 8 bases of the junction left unmatched. CDR1 is SEHNR and CDR2 is FQNEAQ in the germline V gene (reference sequence). The CDR3 covers 15 residues. DNA for the CDR3: TGTGCCAGCAGCCGCCGGGACTACAATTACAATGAGCAGTTCTTC. Translating gives CASSRRDYNYNEQFF.

The genes are TRBV11-2 and TRBJ2-7; D not resolved. Germline CDR1 and CDR2: SGHAT and FQNNGV. CDR3 length equals 12 residues. V shed 5 bases and J shed 7 bases, with 12 bases lying between them. This CDR3 is CASSRSREEQYF. The CDR3 bases are TGTGCCAGCAGCCGGAGCAGAGAAGAGCAGTACTTC.

A word on this clone: At the DNA level, this CDR3 is encoded by other sequences in the same sample as well. The V gene is TRBV11-2, the J gene TRBJ2-3; 7 nucleotides align to TRBD2. The CDR3 length is 16 residues. V dropped 6 bases and J dropped 4; count of bases not matched to a gene: 13. Germline V gene sequence: CDR1 SGHAT, CDR2 FQNNGV. Here the CDR3 DNA reads TGTGCCAGCAGGGAATACGTGGGGGGGGGTGCAGATACGCAGTATTTT. It codes for CASREYVGGGADTQYF.